This entry lists 13 T cell receptor beta chains sequenced from one sample in a study of CD8 T cells in Susac syndrome. Random-hexamer reverse transcription was applied to roughly 0.5 to 1 ug RNA. TCRdb recomputed calls from the immunoSEQ multiplex PCR reads with MiXCR, one row per CDR3 protein. This sample carries under 150,000 distinct CDR3 sequences, more than 90% of them seen once, and the ten largest clones take roughly 0.08%. Sequencing was performed on CD4+ T cells from PBMCs. The receptor source for this set is a human donor with Susac syndrome.

The V call is TRBV12-3 or TRBV12-4, the J call TRBJ2-2; D may be TRBD2 (6 bases). V lost 7 bases and J 5 bases, leaving 8 bases between the germline ends. The CDR3 has 12 residues. CDR3 bases: TGTGCCAGCACGAGCGGGACCGGGGAGCTGTTTTTT. Its protein is CASTSGTGELFF.

This chain joins TRBV7-8 and TRBJ1-5; 7 nucleotides line up with TRBD1. The CDR3 runs 13 residues. Germline trimming cut 5 bases from V and 6 bases from J; bases unmatched to any gene: 4. From germline, CDR1 is SGHVS and CDR2 FQNEAQ. The CDR3: CASSHDRAQPQHF. The DNA of the CDR3 is TGTGCCAGCAGCCACGACAGGGCTCAGCCCCAGCATTTT.

The chain is built from TRBV29-1 and TRBJ2-5; D ambiguous. Germline CDR1 reads SQVTM; CDR2 reads ANQGSEA. CDR3 length: 16 amino acids. V shed 5 bases and J shed 0 bases, with 19 bases lying between them. CDR3 bases: TGCAGCGTTAGGTCGCTGGTTCCGAGGCACCAAGAGACCCAGTACTTC. Protein: CSVRSLVPRHQETQYF. The full variable domain, with the rest looked up from reference TRBV29-1 and TRBJ2-5, is SAVISQKPSRDICQRGTSLTIQCQVDSQVTMMFWYRQQPGQSLTLIATANQGSEATYESGFVIDKFPISRPNLTFSTLTVSNMSPEDSSIYLCSVRSLVPRHQETQYFGPGTRLLVL.

The chain joins TRBV5-4 to TRBJ2-2, with 8 bases that match TRBD1. J gave up 6 bases and V 4 bases, and 11 bases lay outside the gene matches. Germline V gives CDR1 SGHNT, CDR2 YYREEE (reference sequence). There are 16 residues in the CDR3. DNA for the CDR3: TGTGCCAGCAGCGCTGACAGGGGAGTTTATGCCGGGGAGCTGTTTTTT. This encodes CASSADRGVYAGELFF.

V gene TRBV4-1 combines with J gene TRBJ2-2, with D possibly TRBD1 on 5 matching bases. The ends were cut back, 1 base at V and 0 bases at J, with 6 bases in the middle. CDR3 length equals 15 residues. Germline CDR1 reads MGHRA; CDR2 reads YSYEKL. The CDR3: CASSQVGANTGELFF. In DNA, the CDR3 is TGCGCCAGCAGCCAAGTAGGGGCGAACACCGGGGAGCTGTTTTTT.

The rearrangement joins TRBV20-1 to TRBJ2-7; 11 bases match TRBD1. Losses at the gene ends were 3 bases for V and 6 bases for J; bases not matched to a gene: 4. The CDR3 is 13 amino acids. In germline, CDR1 is DFQATT, CDR2 SNEGSKA (reference sequence). The CDR3 nucleotides are TGCAGTGCTAGGGGACAGGGGGTTTTCGAGCAGTACTTC. It codes for CSARGQGVFEQYF.

This clonotype was picked up one time. CDR3 protein: CASSPWPQNTEAFF. CDR3 nucleotides: TGCGCCAGCAGCCCCTGGCCGCAGAACACTGAAGCTTTCTTT. The gene calls are TRBV4-1 and TRBJ1-1; D uncertain. There are 14 residues in the CDR3. Trimming took off 4 bases at V and 1 base at J, with 10 bases between the two ends. CDR1 is MGHRA and CDR2 is YSYEKL in the germline V gene.

This chain connects TRBV1 to TRBJ2-1. TRBV1 is a documented pseudogene. There are 10 residues in the CDR3. Here the CDR3 reads CTRSEDEQFF. Here the CDR3 DNA reads TGCACCAGGAGCGAAGATGAGCAGTTCTTC.

V usage is TRBV20-1 and J usage is TRBJ2-3, with D possibly being TRBD1 or TRBD2 (5 bases each). Germline-derived CDR1 and CDR2 are DFQATT and SNEGSKA (reference sequence). The germline V and J ends were trimmed by 0 bases and 5 bases, with 15 bases remaining between them. This CDR3 is 15 amino acids long. CDR3 nucleotide sequence: TGCAGTGCTAGAGAGTCGAGGCGTGGGGGAGATACGCAGTATTTT. Translation gives CSARESRRGGDTQYF.

In this sample, this clonotype turned up once. The chain couples TRBV29-1 to TRBJ2-5, with D possibly matching TRBD2 (6 bases). The CDR3 has 13 residues. Germline CDR1 reads SQVTM; CDR2 reads ANQGSEA. V gave up 4 bases and J gave up 2 bases, with 11 bases separating them. The CDR3 DNA sequence: TGCAGCGTTGCGGCGGGGTTACAAGAGACCCAGTACTTC. Translating it yields CSVAAGLQETQYF. Together with reference TRBV29-1 and TRBJ2-5, the CDR3 gives the full variable domain: SAVISQKPSRDICQRGTSLTIQCQVDSQVTMMFWYRQQPGQSLTLIATANQGSEATYESGFVIDKFPISRPNLTFSTLTVSNMSPEDSSIYLCSVAAGLQETQYFGPGTRLLVL.

V usage is TRBV6-5 and J usage is TRBJ2-3; perhaps TRBD2 as D (6 bases). V lost 6 bases to trimming and J lost 0 bases, with 10 bases between them. The length of the CDR3 is 14 residues. Per germline, CDR1 MNHEY and CDR2 SVGAGI. For the CDR3, the DNA is TGTGCCAGCAGGCGGGGAATCAGCACAGATACGCAGTATTTT. The encoded protein is CASRRGISTDTQYF.

This chain uses TRBV20-1 with TRBJ2-7; D gene uncertain. V lost 7 bases, J lost 5 bases, and 18 bases lay in between. The CDR3 is made up of 13 amino acids. Germline V gene sequence: CDR1 DFQATT, CDR2 SNEGSKA (reference sequence). The CDR3 coding sequence is TGCAGTGTCCCCACCCGGCCGTTTAACGAGCAGTACTTC. Translating it yields CSVPTRPFNEQYF.

The chain links TRBV29-1 to TRBJ1-2; the D is unclear. In germline, CDR1 is SQVTM, CDR2 ANQGSEA. The length of the CDR3 is 11 residues. V gave up 4 bases and J gave up 8 bases, with 11 bases separating them. The CDR3 spells CSVGNAGGYTF. The DNA of the CDR3 is TGCAGCGTTGGTAATGCGGGGGGCTACACCTTC.